The clone carrying this T cell receptor (beta chain) was counted a single time. Its antigen is as yet unknown. This CDR3 is built from 16 residues. V shed 0 bases and J 7 bases; nucleotides not matched to a gene: 10. CDR1 and CDR2 (germline): SGHTA, FQGNSA. The data are from a study of T cells after yellow fever vaccination. TCRdb re-called the 5' RACE reads through MiXCR, storing one row per CDR3 protein. The data show about 340,000 distinct CDR3 sequences, under 15% seen once. The study, taken as a whole, reports: Subsequent to the booster, the majority of primary-vaccination clones reappeared (around 96% CD4, about 90% CD8).

The sample here was CD4+ T cells sorted from PBMCs, taken 15 days after the yellow fever booster vaccination. The origin of this receptor is a man aged 18 to 35 who received the YFV17D yellow fever vaccine. V and J are TRBV7-2 and TRBJ2-3, with 7 bases matching TRBD1. CDR3: CASSLASLGGLNTQYF. The CDR3 nucleotides read TGTGCCAGCAGCTTAGCCTCGTTAGGGGGCCTAAATACGCAGTATTTT.